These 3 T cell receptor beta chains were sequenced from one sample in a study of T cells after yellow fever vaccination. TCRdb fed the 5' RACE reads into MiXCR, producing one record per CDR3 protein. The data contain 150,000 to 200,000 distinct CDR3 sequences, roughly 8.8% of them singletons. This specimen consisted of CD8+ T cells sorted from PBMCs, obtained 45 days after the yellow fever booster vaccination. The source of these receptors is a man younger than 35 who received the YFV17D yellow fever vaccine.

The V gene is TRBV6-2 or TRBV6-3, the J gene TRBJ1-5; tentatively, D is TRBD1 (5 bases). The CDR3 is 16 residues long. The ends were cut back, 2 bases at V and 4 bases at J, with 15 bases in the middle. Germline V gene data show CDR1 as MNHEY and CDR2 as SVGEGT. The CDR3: CASSYEAGTGNQPQHF. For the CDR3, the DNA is TGTGCCAGCAGTTACGAGGCAGGGACTGGGAATCAGCCCCAGCATTTT.

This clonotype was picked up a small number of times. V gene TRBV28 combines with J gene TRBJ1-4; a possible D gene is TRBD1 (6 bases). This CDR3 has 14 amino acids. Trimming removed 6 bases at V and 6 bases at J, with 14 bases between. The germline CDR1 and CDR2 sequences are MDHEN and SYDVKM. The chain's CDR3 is CASSYPGADEKLFF. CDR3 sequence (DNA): TGTGCCAGCAGCTATCCGGGGGCAGATGAAAAACTGTTTTTT.

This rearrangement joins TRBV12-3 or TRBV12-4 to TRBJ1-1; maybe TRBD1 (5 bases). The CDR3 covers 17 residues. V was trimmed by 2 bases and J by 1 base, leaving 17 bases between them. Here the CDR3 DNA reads TGTGCCAGCAGTTTAATGGGGGGGGTGGGCCGGAACACTGAAGCTTTCTTT. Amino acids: CASSLMGGVGRNTEAFF.